A selection of T cell receptor beta chains follows, all from one sample in a study of PD-L1 blockade in urothelial cancer. The protocol was immunoSEQ multiplex PCR, while the TCRdb copy is restricted to in-frame clones and leaves out a portion. The sample lists under 80,000 clones; 80% to 90% were seen once. The sample consisted of PBMCs, taken around atezolizumab (anti-PD-L1) treatment. The receptors shown here come from a man between 65 and 80 years old with urothelial cancer. Each CDR3 is given with its conserved first and last residue. A D gene is named only where the DNA matches it firmly. Size tells how often a clone was seen (once, few, many) or the class of an expanded clone, and some rows leave it out.

D gene	V gene	clone size	J gene	CDR3 protein	CDR3 DNA
-	TRBV12-5	-	TRBJ2-2	CASALPWTRGTNTGELFF	TGTGCTAGTGCCCTCCCTTGGACACGTGGAACGAACACCGGGGAGCTGTTTTTT
-	TRBV10-3	-	TRBJ2-3	CAISESSEGDTQYF	TGTGCCATCAGTGAGTCTAGCGAAGGGGATACGCAGTATTTT
-	TRBV6-6	-	TRBJ1-5	CASSYAQRQSNQPQHF	TGTGCCAGCAGTTACGCCCAGCGACAGAGCAATCAGCCCCAGCATTTT
-	TRBV12-5	few	TRBJ1-1	CASAQGLPDTEAFF	TGTGCTAGTGCCCAGGGACTTCCGGACACTGAAGCTTTCTTT
TRBD1	TRBV5-1	-	TRBJ2-1	CASSLGDRHNEQFF	TGCGCCAGCAGCTTGGGGGACAGACACAATGAGCAGTTCTTC
TRBD2	TRBV5-1	-	TRBJ2-1	CASSWGRGGPDEQFF	TGCGCCAGCAGCTGGGGTCGGGGGGGCCCGGATGAGCAGTTCTTC
TRBD2	TRBV7-2	few	TRBJ2-7	CASSPQRGTYEQYF	TGTGCCAGCAGCCCACAGCGGGGGACCTACGAGCAGTACTTC
-	TRBV6-1	once	TRBJ1-2	CASSVTGSYGYTF	TGTGCCAGCAGTGTTACAGGGAGCTATGGCTACACCTTC
TRBD1	TRBV7-7	few	TRBJ2-2	CASSFGTGGPGELFF	TGTGCCAGCAGCTTCGGGACAGGGGGCCCCGGGGAGCTGTTTTTT
-	TRBV19	-	TRBJ2-7	CASQGRRGYEQYF	TGTGCCAGTCAAGGTCGTAGAGGCTACGAGCAGTACTTC
-	TRBV7-2	-	TRBJ2-7	CASSSPLSRPPTGEQYF	TGTGCCAGCAGCTCCCCCCTTAGCCGGCCCCCTACGGGGGAGCAGTACTTC
-	TRBV7-8	-	TRBJ1-1	CASSLAEGEGTEAFF	TGTGCCAGCAGCTTAGCGGAGGGGGAGGGCACTGAAGCTTTCTTT
-	TRBV5-1	-	TRBJ2-1	CASLAGQGRYEQFF	TGCGCCAGCTTAGCAGGGCAGGGCCGATATGAGCAGTTCTTC
TRBD1	TRBV15	-	TRBJ1-1	CATTRDRQNTEAFF	TGTGCCACCACCCGGGACAGGCAAAACACTGAAGCTTTCTTT
-	TRBV19	few	TRBJ1-5	CASSIMGGGNQPQHF	TGTGCCAGTAGTATTATGGGAGGTGGCAATCAGCCCCAGCATTTT
-	TRBV5-4	medium-sized	TRBJ2-5	CASSLLERETQYF	TGTGCCAGCAGCCTACTAGAGAGGGAGACCCAGTACTTC
-	TRBV5-6	once	TRBJ1-5	CASSSQQGGQPQHF	TGTGCCAGCAGCTCTCAACAGGGCGGTCAGCCCCAGCATTTT
TRBD1	TRBV19	-	TRBJ1-4	CASSIGGTGREKLFF	TGTGCCAGTAGTATAGGAGGGACAGGGCGTGAAAAACTGTTTTTT
TRBD2	TRBV9	-	TRBJ2-5	CASSPGLAGAQETQYF	TGTGCCAGCAGCCCAGGACTAGCGGGAGCGCAAGAGACCCAGTACTTC
TRBD1	TRBV7-3	-	TRBJ1-6	CASRSDREAPLHF	TGTGCCAGCAGGTCCGACAGGGAAGCACCCCTCCACTTT
TRBD1	TRBV5-8	few	TRBJ2-3	CASSSSTLTGVVTQYF	TGTGCCAGCAGCTCGAGCACACTAACAGGGGTGGTTACGCAGTATTTT
TRBD2	TRBV27	-	TRBJ2-7	CASSFGLAGGEYEQYF	TGTGCCAGCAGTTTTGGACTAGCGGGGGGAGAATACGAGCAGTACTTC
-	TRBV18	-	TRBJ1-1	CASSPPLGGNTEAFF	TGTGCCAGCTCACCACCGTTGGGGGGTAACACTGAAGCTTTCTTT
-	TRBV7-9	-	TRBJ2-3	CASSRPLRDVANTQYF	TGTGCCAGCAGCCGTCCCCTGCGGGACGTGGCGAATACGCAGTATTTT
TRBD1	TRBV5-1	-	TRBJ2-3	CASSLGTGTDTQYF	TGCGCCAGCAGCTTGGGGACAGGAACAGATACGCAGTATTTT
-	TRBV11-2	-	TRBJ2-7	CASSLGFASNNEQYF	TGTGCCAGCAGCTTAGGGTTCGCTAGTAACAACGAGCAGTACTTC
-	TRBV12-5	-	TRBJ2-5	CASGLGLGAGGETQYF	TGTGCTAGTGGTTTGGGGTTAGGAGCGGGTGGAGAGACCCAGTACTTC
TRBD2	TRBV5-3	-	TRBJ2-1	CARRRTSGHNEQFF	TGTGCCAGAAGACGGACTAGCGGCCACAATGAGCAGTTCTTC